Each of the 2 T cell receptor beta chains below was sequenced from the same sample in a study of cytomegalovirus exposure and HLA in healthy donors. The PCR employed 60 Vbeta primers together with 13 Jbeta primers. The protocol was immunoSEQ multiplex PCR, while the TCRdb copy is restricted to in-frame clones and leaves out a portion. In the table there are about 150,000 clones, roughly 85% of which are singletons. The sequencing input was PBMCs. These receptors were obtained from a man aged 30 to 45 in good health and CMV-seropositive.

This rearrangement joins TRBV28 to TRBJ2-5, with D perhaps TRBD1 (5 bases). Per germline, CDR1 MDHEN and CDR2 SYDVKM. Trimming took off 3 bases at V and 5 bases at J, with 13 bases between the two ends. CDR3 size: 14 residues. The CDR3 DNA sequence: TGTGCCAGCAGTTTCTCAGGGAATGGCGAGACCCAGTACTTC. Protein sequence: CASSFSGNGETQYF.

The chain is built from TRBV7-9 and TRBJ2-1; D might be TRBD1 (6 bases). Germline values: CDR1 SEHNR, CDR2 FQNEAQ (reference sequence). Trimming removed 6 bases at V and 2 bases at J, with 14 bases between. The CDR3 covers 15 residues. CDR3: CASSHSAGAYNEQFF. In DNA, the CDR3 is TGTGCCAGCAGTCACTCTGCAGGGGCCTACAATGAGCAGTTCTTC.